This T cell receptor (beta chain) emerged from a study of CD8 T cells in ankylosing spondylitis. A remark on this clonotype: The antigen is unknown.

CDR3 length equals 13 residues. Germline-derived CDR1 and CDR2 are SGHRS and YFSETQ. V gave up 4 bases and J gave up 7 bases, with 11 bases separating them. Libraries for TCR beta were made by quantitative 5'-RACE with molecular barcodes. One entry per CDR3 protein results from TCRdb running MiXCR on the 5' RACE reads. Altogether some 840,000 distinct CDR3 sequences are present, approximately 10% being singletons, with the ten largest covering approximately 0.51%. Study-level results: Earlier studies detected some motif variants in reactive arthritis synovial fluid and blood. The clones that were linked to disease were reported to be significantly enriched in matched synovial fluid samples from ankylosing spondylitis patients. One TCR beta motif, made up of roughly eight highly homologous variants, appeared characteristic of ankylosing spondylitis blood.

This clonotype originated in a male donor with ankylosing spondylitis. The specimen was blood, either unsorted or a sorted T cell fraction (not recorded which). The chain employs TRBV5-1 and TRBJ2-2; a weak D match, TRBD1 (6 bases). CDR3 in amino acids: CASSPQGGGELFF. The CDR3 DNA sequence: TGCGCCAGCAGCCCACAGGGTGGCGGGGAGCTGTTTTTT.